The present T cell receptor (beta chain) was sequenced within a study of blood T cell repertoires in COVID-19. Germline V gives CDR1 MGHDK, CDR2 SYGVNS. The ends were cut back, 6 bases at V and 7 bases at J, with 10 bases in the middle. This CDR3 comprises 13 residues. Profiled with immunoSEQ multiplex PCR; TCRdb holds only in-frame clones, not every one. The sample yields some 150,000 clones, roughly 87% seen once. This clone was seen only a few times. What was sequenced was peripheral blood. This rearrangement joins TRBV25-1 to TRBJ1-6; a possible D gene is TRBD1 (5 bases). The source of this sequence is an older woman who had recovered from COVID-19. This chain's CDR3 is CASSPRGNSPLHF. DNA for the CDR3: TGTGCCAGCAGCCCCCGGGGGAATTCACCCCTCCACTTT.